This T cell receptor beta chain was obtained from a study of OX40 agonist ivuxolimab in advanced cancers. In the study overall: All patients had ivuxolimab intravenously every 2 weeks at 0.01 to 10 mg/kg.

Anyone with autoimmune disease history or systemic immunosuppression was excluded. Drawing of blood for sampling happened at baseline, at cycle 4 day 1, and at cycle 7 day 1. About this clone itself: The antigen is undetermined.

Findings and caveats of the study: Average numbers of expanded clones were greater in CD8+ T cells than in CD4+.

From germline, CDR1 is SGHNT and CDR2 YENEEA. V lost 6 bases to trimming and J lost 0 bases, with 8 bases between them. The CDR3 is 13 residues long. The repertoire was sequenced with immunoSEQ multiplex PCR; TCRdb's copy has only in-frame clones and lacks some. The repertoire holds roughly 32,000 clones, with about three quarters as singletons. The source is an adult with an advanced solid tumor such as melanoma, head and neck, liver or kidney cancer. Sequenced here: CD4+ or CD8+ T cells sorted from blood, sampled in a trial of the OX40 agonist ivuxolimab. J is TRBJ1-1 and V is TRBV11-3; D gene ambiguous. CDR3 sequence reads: CASRLHLNTEAFF. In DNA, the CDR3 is TGTGCCAGCAGACTCCACCTGAACACTGAAGCTTTCTTT.